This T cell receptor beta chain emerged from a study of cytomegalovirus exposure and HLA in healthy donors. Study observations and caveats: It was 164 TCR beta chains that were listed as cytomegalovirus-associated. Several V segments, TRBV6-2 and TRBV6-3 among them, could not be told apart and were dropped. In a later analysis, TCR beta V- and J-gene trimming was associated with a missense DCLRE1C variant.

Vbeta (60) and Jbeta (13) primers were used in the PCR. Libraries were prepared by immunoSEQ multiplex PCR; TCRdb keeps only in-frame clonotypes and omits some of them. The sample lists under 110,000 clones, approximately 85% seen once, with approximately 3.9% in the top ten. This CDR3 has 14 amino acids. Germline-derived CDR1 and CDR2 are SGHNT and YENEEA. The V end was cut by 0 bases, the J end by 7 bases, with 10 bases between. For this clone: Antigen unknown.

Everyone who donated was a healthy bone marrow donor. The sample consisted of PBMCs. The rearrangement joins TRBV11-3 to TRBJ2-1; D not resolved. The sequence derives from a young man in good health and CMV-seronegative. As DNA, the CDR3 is TGTGCCAGCAGCTTAGATCGTCAGGCTAATGAGCAGTTCTTC. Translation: CASSLDRQANEQFF.